This TCR beta chain comes out of a study of T cells in localized non-small cell lung cancer. Study results and limitations: A median around 57 of the top 100 tumor clones appeared in adjacent lung.

The ends were cut back, 1 base at V and 0 bases at J, with 13 bases in the middle. The CDR3 has 17 amino acids. The germline CDR1 and CDR2 sequences are SGDLS and YYNGEE. Clones were sequenced by immunoSEQ multiplex PCR, and TCRdb holds only the in-frame ones, with some missing. The repertoire holds some 1,200 clones, less than 25% seen once, with about 20% in the top ten. Lung adjacent to the tumor, free of atypia, was sampled at least 2 cm from its margin. This clone turned up a few times. The antigen remains unidentified. Sequences were derived from normal lung tissue next to the tumor, sampled before any cancer treatment. The sequence was obtained from a male donor older than 55 with stage III lung adenocarcinoma. The chain employs TRBV9 and TRBJ2-2; D perhaps matches TRBD2 (5 bases). The chain's CDR3 is CASSVRAGDTNTGELFF. The CDR3 nucleotides are TGTGCCAGCAGCGTAAGGGCGGGCGATACGAACACCGGGGAGCTGTTTTTT. Together with reference TRBV9 and TRBJ2-2, the CDR3 gives the full variable domain: DSGVTQTPKHLITATGQRVTLRCSPRSGDLSVYWYQQSLDQGLQFLIQYYNGEERAKGNILERFSAQQFPDLHSELNLSSLELGDSALYFCASSVRAGDTNTGELFFGEGSRLTVL.